Sequencing of this TCR beta chain was carried out in a study of T cells in Graves' hyperthyroidism and ophthalmopathy. In its sample, this clonotype was seen a few times. Antigen unknown. The CDR3 is 15 amino acids. Trimming removed 2 bases at V and 1 base at J, with 11 bases between. Germline lookup yields CDR1 LNHNV and CDR2 YYDKDF (reference sequence). Study-level points and caveats: Blood samples included most of the expanded thyroid clonotypes exceeding 0.001.

From RNA transcripts, TCR beta CDR3 regions were amplified. HTBI primers were employed in a first-round RT-PCR of the TCR CDR3. TCRdb reprocessed the multiplex PCR reads via MiXCR and lists one record per CDR3 protein. This table holds some 600,000 distinct CDR3 sequences, 11% to 15% found once. In patients aged 18 to 65, hyperthyroidism was newly diagnosed, with duration under 2 months. V is TRBV15 and J is TRBJ2-5; no reliable D call. The TCR comes from a woman aged 25 to 39 with Graves' hyperthyroidism that later progressed to Graves' ophthalmopathy. Material for sequencing was blood. CDR3 protein: CATSRSDFFQETQYF. The CDR3 DNA sequence: TGTGCCACCAGCAGATCAGACTTTTTCCAAGAGACCCAGTACTTC.